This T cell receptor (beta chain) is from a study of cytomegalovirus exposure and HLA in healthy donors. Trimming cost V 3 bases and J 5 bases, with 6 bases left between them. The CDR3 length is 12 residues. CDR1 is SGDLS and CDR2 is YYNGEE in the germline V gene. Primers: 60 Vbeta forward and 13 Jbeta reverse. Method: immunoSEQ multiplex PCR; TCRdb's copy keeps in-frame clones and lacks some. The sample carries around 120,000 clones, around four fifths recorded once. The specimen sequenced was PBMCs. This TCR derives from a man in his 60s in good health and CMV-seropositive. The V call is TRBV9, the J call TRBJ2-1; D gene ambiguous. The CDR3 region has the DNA TGTGCCAGCAGCGCCTTTCACAATGAGCAGTTCTTC. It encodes CASSAFHNEQFF.